The T cell receptor beta chain described here comes from a study of T-cell reconstitution after alpha-beta-depleted transplantation in children. This clonotype was observed a handful of times. The V segment lost 6 bases and the J segment 5 bases; nucleotides outside the gene matches: 5. Per germline, CDR1 DFQATT and CDR2 SNEGSKA (reference sequence). CDR3 size: 13 residues. The library targeted TCRbeta and was prepared with unique molecular identifiers. TCRdb analysed the PCR reads with MiXCR anew, one entry per CDR3 protein. The table lists over 550,000 distinct CDR3 sequences, approximately 10% of them singletons.

This chain uses TRBV20-1 with TRBJ2-1; 9 bases align to TRBD2. This clonotype was obtained from a human donor who donated a stem cell graft to a child with acute myeloid leukemia. The sequenced sample was PBMCs from the stem cell graft donor, obtained from the stem cell graft. CDR3 coding DNA: TGCAGTGCCGCTAGCGGGAAAAACAATGAGCAGTTCTTC. Translating it yields CSAASGKNNEQFF.